These 4 T cell receptor beta chains came from one sample sequenced in a study of Ad26.COV2.S vaccination and SARS-CoV-2 variants. Treatment in this sample: 19 received Ad26.COV2.S at low or high dose, single or two shots; roughly five received placebo; per-sample allocation not given. Samples were taken on day 63 after the first vaccine or placebo injection. Data came from immunoSEQ multiplex PCR; TCRdb stores just in-frame clones and leaves some out. This table holds 200,000 to 250,000 clones, roughly 88% found once. The sample in question was peripheral blood, obtained in a trial of Ad26.COV2.S vaccine versus placebo. The receptor source for this set is a person between 18 and 59 years old who received the Ad26.COV2.S COVID-19 vaccine or a placebo.

The CDR3 is CASSLVHTGVNTEAFF. CDR3 DNA sequence: TGTGCCAGCAGCTTAGTACATACAGGGGTTAACACTGAAGCTTTCTTT. The chain employs TRBV7-2 and TRBJ1-1; 7 bases agree with TRBD1. Germline V lookup: CDR1 SGHTA, CDR2 FQGNSA. CDR3 length: 16 amino acids. The ends lost 1 base at V and 2 bases at J; junction bases unmatched: 7.

The rearrangement uses TRBV18 and TRBJ2-5, with D perhaps TRBD2 (6 bases). The CDR3 is 15 residues long. V gave up 2 bases and J gave up 4 bases, with 14 bases separating them. The germline V gene has CDR1 KGHSH and CDR2 LQKENI. As DNA, the CDR3 is TGTGCCAGCTCACCAAGGAGGGTATCAGGAGAGACCCAGTACTTC. The encoded protein is CASSPRRVSGETQYF.

The chain is built from TRBV6-6 and TRBJ1-1; D perhaps matches TRBD1 (6 bases). V gave up 7 bases and J gave up 4 bases, with 16 bases separating them. The germline gives CDR1 MNHNY, CDR2 SVGAGI (reference sequence). CDR3 length equals 14 residues. CDR3 DNA: TGTGCCAGCACCTTACAGGGCAGGGGCACTGAAGCTTTCTTT. Translating gives CASTLQGRGTEAFF.

The gene calls are TRBV11-2 and TRBJ2-7; TRBD1 might be the D (6 bases). V gave up 4 bases and J gave up 2 bases, with 15 bases separating them. The CDR3 runs 15 residues. CDR1 and CDR2 (germline): SGHAT, FQNNGV. The CDR3 sequence: CASSSIRDKTYEQYF. As DNA, the CDR3 is TGTGCCAGCAGCTCCATCCGGGACAAGACCTACGAGCAGTACTTC.